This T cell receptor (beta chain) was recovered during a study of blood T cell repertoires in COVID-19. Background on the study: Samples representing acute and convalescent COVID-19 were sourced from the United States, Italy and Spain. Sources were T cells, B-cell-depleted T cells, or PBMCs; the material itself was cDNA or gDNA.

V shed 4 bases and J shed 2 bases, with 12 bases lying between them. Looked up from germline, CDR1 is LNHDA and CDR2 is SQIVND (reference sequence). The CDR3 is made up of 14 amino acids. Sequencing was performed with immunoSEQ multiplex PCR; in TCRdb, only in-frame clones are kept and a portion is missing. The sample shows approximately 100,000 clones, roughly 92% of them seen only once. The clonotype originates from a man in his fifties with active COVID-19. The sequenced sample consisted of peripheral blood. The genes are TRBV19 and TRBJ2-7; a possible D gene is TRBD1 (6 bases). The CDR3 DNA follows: TGTGCCAGTAGTACGGCCAGGGGAACCTACGAGCAGTACTTC. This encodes CASSTARGTYEQYF.